A selection of T cell receptor beta chains follows, all from one sample in a study of blood T cell repertoires in COVID-19. Produced via immunoSEQ multiplex PCR; TCRdb's table is partial and in-frame only. The sample carries around 68,000 clones, roughly 86% recorded once. The sequencing sample was made of peripheral blood. The receptors were gathered from a woman aged 45-60 years with acute or convalescent COVID-19. The CDR3 runs from the conserved cysteine through the conserved F or W. D genes are given only for firm matches.

NA,TRBJ1-4,TRBV18,CASSPLNEKLFF,TGTGCCAGCTCACCTCTGAATGAAAAACTGTTTTTT
TRBD1,TRBJ2-5,TRBV6-2/TRBV6-3,CASSTRQGLGQETQYF,TGTGCCAGCAGTACAAGACAGGGTTTGGGGCAAGAGACCCAGTACTTC
TRBD1,TRBJ1-5,TRBV28,CASSYGQGIQPQHF,TGTGCCAGCAGTTATGGACAGGGGATTCAGCCCCAGCATTTT
TRBD1,TRBJ1-5,TRBV6-4,CASSRDRKF,TGTGCCAGCAGTCGGGACAGAAAATTT
TRBD1,TRBJ1-5,TRBV10-3,CAISESTGGSRQPQHF,TGTGCCATCAGTGAGTCCACAGGGGGAAGTCGACAGCCCCAGCATTTT
NA,TRBJ1-5,TRBV19,CASSISGGGHSNQPQHF,TGTGCCAGTAGTATCTCGGGCGGGGGCCATAGCAATCAGCCCCAGCATTTT
NA,TRBJ1-1,TRBV12-3/TRBV12-4,CASSLRPAEAFF,TGTGCCAGCAGCCTTCGTCCGGCTGAAGCTTTCTTT
NA,TRBJ2-3,TRBV24-1,CATSDWGRGGREKSDTQYF,TGTGCCACCAGTGACTGGGGTCGAGGGGGGCGGGAGAAGTCAGATACGCAGTATTTT
NA,TRBJ2-2,TRBV5-4,CASSLGQVSGELFF,TGTGCCAGCAGCTTGGGACAGGTCTCCGGGGAGCTGTTTTTT
TRBD1,TRBJ2-7,TRBV12-3/TRBV12-4,CASIPTGRYEQYF,TGTGCCAGCATCCCGACAGGGCGATACGAGCAGTACTTC
NA,TRBJ2-7,TRBV2,CASSTDEQYF,TGTGCCAGCAGTACGGACGAGCAGTACTTC
TRBD2,TRBJ2-3,TRBV2,CASSETSGGPSTDTQYF,TGTGCCAGCAGTGAGACTAGCGGGGGGCCGAGCACAGATACGCAGTATTTT
NA,TRBJ1-4,TRBV5-4,CASSLKGPANEKLFF,TGTGCCAGCAGCTTGAAGGGGCCGGCTAATGAAAAACTGTTTTTT
NA,TRBJ2-3,TRBV7-3,CASSPGTSTDTQYF,TGTGCCAGCAGCCCCGGGACTAGCACAGATACGCAGTATTTT
TRBD1,TRBJ2-2,TRBV24-1,CATSDPSGGAGTGELFF,TGTGCCACCAGTGACCCCTCAGGGGGCGCAGGAACCGGGGAGCTGTTTTTT
NA,TRBJ2-4,TRBV20-1,CSARARNIQYF,TGCAGTGCTAGAGCCCGTAACATTCAGTACTTC
NA,TRBJ1-5,TRBV7-2,CASSMDRNSNQPQHF,TGTGCCAGCAGCATGGACAGAAATAGCAATCAGCCCCAGCATTTT
NA,TRBJ1-4,TRBV21-1,CASSKREVTNEKLFF,TGTGCCAGCAGCAAGAGGGAGGTTACTAATGAAAAACTGTTTTTT
NA,TRBJ2-1,TRBV13,CASSAGVSYNEQFF,TGTGCCAGCAGCGCAGGGGTCTCCTACAATGAGCAGTTCTTC
TRBD2,TRBJ2-7,TRBV7-9,CASSRGLAGYEQYF,TGTGCCAGCAGCCGTGGACTAGCGGGCTACGAGCAGTACTTC
TRBD1,TRBJ2-7,TRBV27,CASSLRGRNEQYF,TGTGCCAGCAGTTTGAGGGGGCGCAACGAGCAGTACTTC
NA,TRBJ2-1,TRBV5-1,CASRHTNEQFF,TGCGCCAGCAGGCATACTAATGAGCAGTTCTTC
TRBD1,TRBJ2-1,TRBV18,CASSPGTVLNEQFF,TGTGCCAGCTCACCAGGGACAGTGTTGAATGAGCAGTTCTTC
NA,TRBJ1-6,TRBV28,CASSLGSRNNSPLHF,TGTGCCAGCAGTTTGGGGAGCAGAAATAATTCACCCCTCCACTTT
TRBD1,TRBJ1-1,TRBV5-8,CASSLVRGLRTEAFF,TGTGCCAGCAGCTTGGTCAGGGGGCTACGAACTGAAGCTTTCTTT
TRBD1,TRBJ2-7,TRBV4-2,CASSPGQGPTYEQYF,TGTGCCAGCAGCCCTGGACAGGGCCCTACCTACGAGCAGTACTTC
TRBD1,TRBJ1-2,TRBV9,CASSPNRGSYGYTF,TGTGCCAGCAGCCCCAACAGGGGATCTTACGGCTACACCTTC